This T cell receptor beta chain was obtained from a study of blood T cells in healthy people across ages. Study-wide results and limits: Across the age range, TCR beta diversity per million T cells fell in a roughly linear way.

A second 7 to 11 cycle PCR used barcoded and J-beta primers. Template switching added a 12-random-nucleotide identifier to every cDNA molecule. TCRdb processed the 5' RACE reads anew with MiXCR; each CDR3 protein has one entry. This table holds roughly 1,800,000 distinct CDR3 sequences, about 50% found once. V was shortened by 0 bases and J by 1 base, with 18 bases between the two germline ends. This CDR3 spans 18 amino acids. CDR1 and CDR2 from the germline V gene are MGHRA and YSYEKL. Ranging in age from roughly 6 to 90, the donors were healthy Caucasian individuals from Russia. On this clonotype itself: Its cognate antigen is unknown.

Source material: blood. The clonotype was recovered from a woman in her 40s in good health. The J gene is TRBJ1-1, the V gene TRBV4-1, with D possibly TRBD1 on 5 matching bases. The CDR3 here is CASSQDRIASGRNTEAFF. In DNA form, the CDR3 reads TGCGCCAGCAGCCAAGATCGGATTGCCTCAGGGCGGAACACTGAAGCTTTCTTT.